These 3 T cell receptor beta chains share one sample of origin, sequenced in a study of blood T cell repertoires in COVID-19. The assay was immunoSEQ multiplex PCR, and TCRdb's table has in-frame clones only and misses some. Found here are roughly 250,000 clones, roughly 86% of them singletons; the top ten hold roughly 9.8%. Material for sequencing was peripheral blood. These receptors were collected from a man aged 40-49 years who had recovered from COVID-19.

The V gene is TRBV25-1, the J gene TRBJ1-2; perhaps TRBD1 as D (5 bases). The CDR3 runs to 12 residues. Germline lookup yields CDR1 MGHDK and CDR2 SYGVNS. V was clipped by 4 bases and J by 3 bases, with 6 bases between them. The CDR3 DNA sequence: TGTGCCAGCAGTGGGGACTACTATGGCTACACCTTC. The encoded protein is CASSGDYYGYTF.

The DNA of the CDR3 is TGTGCCAGCAGCTTAGTCCTAGCGCGAGCGCAAGAGACCCAGTACTTC. It translates to CASSLVLARAQETQYF. This chain joins TRBV11-2 and TRBJ2-5; D might be TRBD2 (6 bases). The CDR3 has 16 residues. The germline gives CDR1 SGHAT, CDR2 FQNNGV. V was cut by 1 base and J by 2 bases, with 14 bases left in between.

The chain couples TRBV5-8 to TRBJ2-3; weak D call: TRBD1 (5 bases). The germline CDR1 and CDR2 sequences are SGHTS and YDEGEE. The CDR3 sequence is 16 residues long. V lost 5 bases and J 2 bases, leaving 18 bases between the germline ends. This chain's CDR3 is CASRPRQRFTTDTQYF. CDR3 in DNA: TGTGCCAGCAGGCCGCGACAGCGATTTACCACAGATACGCAGTATTTT.